These 9 T cell receptor beta chains were all obtained from the same sample, sequenced in a study of blood T cell repertoires in COVID-19 (TCRdb year 2020). The method behind the library was the immunoSEQ multiplex PCR assay. In TCRdb, the immuneACCESS table is reduced to in-frame sequences with V and J assigned. These tables do not hold every clone; where another copy was compared, an unresolved V gene accounts for under half, and the others remain unexplained. Across this sample there are approximately 270,000 clones, with approximately 85% seen only once. The ten biggest clones cover approximately 4.2% of the sample. The sample consisted of PBMCs or T cells enriched from blood (not recorded which). Every receptor here comes from a woman aged 30 to 39 who had recovered from COVID-19.

The CDR3 DNA sequence: TGTGCCAGCAGTATCGGACAGGGGGACGGCTACACCTTC. The encoded protein is CASSIGQGDGYTF. This chain joins TRBV28 and TRBJ1-2, with 10 bases matching TRBD1. The V gene's germline CDR1 is MDHEN and CDR2 SYDVKM. The CDR3 is made up of 13 amino acids. The ends lost 5 bases at V and 8 bases at J; junction bases unmatched: 5.

This sequence joins TRBV19 and TRBJ1-2; D gene ambiguous. The CDR3 has 16 amino acids. Trimming stripped 4 bases from V and 5 bases from J, with 20 bases between. Germline assignment: CDR1 LNHDA and CDR2 SQIVND (reference sequence). CDR3 in DNA: TGTGCCAGTAGTACTCCCTACCAAACGAGTGTGTATGGCTACACCTTC. Its protein is CASSTPYQTSVYGYTF.

The rearrangement uses TRBV15 and TRBJ2-7; 10 bases agree with TRBD1. This CDR3 has 14 residues. Germline-derived CDR1 and CDR2 are LNHNV and YYDKDF (reference sequence). Germline trimming cut 5 bases from V and 2 bases from J; bases unmatched to any gene: 3. The CDR3 nucleotides are TGTGCCACCAGCGCAGGGACAGGGGCCTACGAGCAGTACTTC. Translation gives CATSAGTGAYEQYF. Complete variable domain (other parts from reference TRBV15 and TRBJ2-7): DAMVIQNPRYQVTQFGKPVTLSCSQTLNHNVMYWYQQKSSQAPKLLFHYYDKDFNNEADTPDNFQSRRPNTSFCFLDIRSPGLGDTAMYLCATSAGTGAYEQYFGPGTRLTVT.

The chain has TRBV10-3 and TRBJ1-4, with D perhaps matching TRBD1 (5 bases). Trimming took off 4 bases at V and 7 bases at J, with 7 bases between the two ends. CDR1 and CDR2 from the germline V gene are ENHRY and SYGVKD. This CDR3 has 12 residues. The CDR3 bases are TGTGCCATCAGTGCTAGGGGTGAAAAACTGTTTTTT. Its translation: CAISARGEKLFF.

The V call is TRBV27, the J call TRBJ2-7; D is undetermined. Germline-derived CDR1 and CDR2 are MNHEY and SMNVEV (reference sequence). The CDR3 runs to 14 residues. The ends were cut back, 5 bases at V and 0 bases at J, with 11 bases in the middle. The CDR3 is CASSPLASSYEQYF. The DNA for the CDR3 is TGTGCCAGCAGTCCATTAGCTAGCTCCTACGAGCAGTACTTC.

This clone was detected only once. The chain joins TRBV27 to TRBJ1-1, with a weak D call TRBD1 (6 bases). The germline CDR1 and CDR2 sequences are MNHEY and SMNVEV (reference sequence). Trimming pared 5 bases from V and 1 base from J, leaving 11 bases between. The CDR3 has 14 residues. In DNA, the CDR3 is TGTGCCAGCAGTCTCACACAGGGGAACACTGAAGCTTTCTTT. Translated, it gives CASSLTQGNTEAFF.

Only a few counts were recorded for this clone. This rearrangement joins TRBV28 to TRBJ1-6, with D possibly matching TRBD1 (5 bases). The CDR3 sequence is 14 residues long. Germline CDR1 MDHEN, CDR2 SYDVKM. V lost 6 bases, J lost 5 bases, and 11 bases lay in between. The CDR3 DNA sequence: TGTGCCAGCAGCCTCATGACAGATAATTCACCCCTCCACTTT. Residues: CASSLMTDNSPLHF.

This chain connects TRBV6-5 to TRBJ2-3, with D unclear. Looked up from germline, CDR1 is MNHEY and CDR2 is SVGAGI. This CDR3 has 14 amino acids. The V and J ends lost 2 bases and 6 bases respectively, with 12 bases between them. The CDR3 spells CASSYRSSWDTQYF. CDR3 nucleotides: TGTGCCAGCAGTTACAGGAGTAGTTGGGATACGCAGTATTTT.

CDR3 nucleotide sequence: TGTGCCAGCAGCTTATTAGCGGGATTCAACAATGAGCAGTTCTTC. This sequence encodes CASSLLAGFNNEQFF. This sequence joins TRBV9 and TRBJ2-1; TRBD2 aligns across 8 bases. Germline V gene data show CDR1 as SGDLS and CDR2 as YYNGEE. Trimming cost V 4 bases and J 5 bases; bases outside gene matches: 8. This CDR3 region has 15 residues.